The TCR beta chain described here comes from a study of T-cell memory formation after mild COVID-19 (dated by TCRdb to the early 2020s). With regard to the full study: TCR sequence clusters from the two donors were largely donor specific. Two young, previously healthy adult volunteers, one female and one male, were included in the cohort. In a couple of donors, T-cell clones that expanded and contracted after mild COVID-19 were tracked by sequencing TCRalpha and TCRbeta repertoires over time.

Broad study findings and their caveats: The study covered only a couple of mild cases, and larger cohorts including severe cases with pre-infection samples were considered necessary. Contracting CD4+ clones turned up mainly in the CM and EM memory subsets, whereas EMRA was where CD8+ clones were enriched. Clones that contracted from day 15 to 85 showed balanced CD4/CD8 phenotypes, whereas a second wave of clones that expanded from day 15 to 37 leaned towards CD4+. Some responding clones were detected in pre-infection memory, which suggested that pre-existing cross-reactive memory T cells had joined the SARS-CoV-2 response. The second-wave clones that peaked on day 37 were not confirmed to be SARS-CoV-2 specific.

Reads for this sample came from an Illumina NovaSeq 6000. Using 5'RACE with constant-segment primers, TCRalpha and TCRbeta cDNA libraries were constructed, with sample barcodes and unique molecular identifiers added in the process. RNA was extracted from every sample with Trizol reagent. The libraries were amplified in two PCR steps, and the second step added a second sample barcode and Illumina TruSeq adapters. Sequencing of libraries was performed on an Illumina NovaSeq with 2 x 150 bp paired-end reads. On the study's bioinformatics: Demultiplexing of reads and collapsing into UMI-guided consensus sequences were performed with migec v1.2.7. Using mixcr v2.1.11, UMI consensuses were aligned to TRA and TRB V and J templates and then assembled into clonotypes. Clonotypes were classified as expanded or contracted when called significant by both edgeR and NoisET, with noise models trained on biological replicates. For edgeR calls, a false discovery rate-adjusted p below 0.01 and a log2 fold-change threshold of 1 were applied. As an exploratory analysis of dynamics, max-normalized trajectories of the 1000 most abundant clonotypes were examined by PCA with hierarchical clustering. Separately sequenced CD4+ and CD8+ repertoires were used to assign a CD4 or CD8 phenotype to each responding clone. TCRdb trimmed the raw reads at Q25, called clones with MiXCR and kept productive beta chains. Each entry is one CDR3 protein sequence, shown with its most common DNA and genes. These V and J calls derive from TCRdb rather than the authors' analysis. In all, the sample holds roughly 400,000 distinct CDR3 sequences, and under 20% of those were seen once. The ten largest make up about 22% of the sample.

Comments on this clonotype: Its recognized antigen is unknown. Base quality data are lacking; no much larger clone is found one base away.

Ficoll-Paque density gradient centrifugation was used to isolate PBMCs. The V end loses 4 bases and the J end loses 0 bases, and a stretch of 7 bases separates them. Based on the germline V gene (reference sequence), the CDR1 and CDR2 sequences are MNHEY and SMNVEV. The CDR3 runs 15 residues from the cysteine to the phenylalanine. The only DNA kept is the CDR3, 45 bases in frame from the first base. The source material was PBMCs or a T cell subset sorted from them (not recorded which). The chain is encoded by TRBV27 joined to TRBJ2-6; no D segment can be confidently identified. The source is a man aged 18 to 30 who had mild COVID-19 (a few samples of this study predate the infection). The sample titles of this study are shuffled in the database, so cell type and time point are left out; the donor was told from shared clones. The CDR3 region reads CASSSRPSGANVLTF. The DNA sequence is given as TGTGCCAGCAGTTCGCGCCCCTCTGGGGCCAACGTCCTGACTTTC.